These T cell receptor beta chains were read from a single sample in a study of T cell responses to AZD1222 COVID-19 vaccine. Generated by immunoSEQ multiplex PCR, the TCRdb table keeps only in-frame clones and is missing some. The sample has about 140,000 clones, 85% to 95% seen once; the top ten hold about 12%. The material was peripheral blood, obtained after recovery from COVID-19. The receptors derive from an adult who had recovered from COVID-19. Both conserved end residues are part of each CDR3. A D gene is named only where the DNA matches it firmly. Not all rows give a size; the values are once, few, many and, for expanded clones, a class.

cdr3_aa cdr3_nt j_call clone_size v_call d_call cdr3_length
CASSSGVSYEQYF TGTGCCAGCAGTTCGGGAGTATCCTACGAGCAGTACTTC TRBJ2-7 NA TRBV13 NA 13
CASGTSGFGELFF TGTGCTAGTGGGACTAGCGGGTTCGGGGAGCTGTTTTTT TRBJ2-2 NA TRBV12-5 TRBD2 13
CASSVGGAGSYNSPLHF TGTGCCAGCAGTGTGGGGGGCGCGGGCTCCTATAATTCACCCCTCCACTTT TRBJ1-6 NA TRBV6-1 NA 17
CASSQRSQGYTF TGTGCCAGCAGCCAAAGGTCCCAGGGCTACACCTTC TRBJ1-2 NA TRBV3-1/TRBV3-2 NA 12
CASSWGSGDTEAFF TGTGCCAGCAGCTGGGGCTCAGGGGACACTGAAGCTTTCTTT TRBJ1-1 NA TRBV27 NA 14
CASSVSGVVDSEQFF TGTGCCAGCAGCGTAAGTGGGGTCGTCGATAGTGAGCAGTTCTTC TRBJ2-1 NA TRBV9 NA 15
CASSGGGHYEQYF TGTGCCAGCAGTGGAGGGGGGCACTACGAGCAGTACTTC TRBJ2-7 NA TRBV2 NA 13
CASRQGGGPGQPQHF TGTGCCAGCAGGCAGGGGGGCGGTCCAGGTCAGCCCCAGCATTTT TRBJ1-5 NA TRBV6-5 TRBD1 15
CASSSDTYNEQFF TGTGCCAGCAGCTCGGACACATACAATGAGCAGTTCTTC TRBJ2-1 NA TRBV27 NA 13
CASSPPNSPLHF TGTGCCAGCAGCCCTCCCAATTCACCCCTCCACTTT TRBJ1-6 few TRBV14 NA 12
CASSLWGGRTDNSPLHF TGTGCCAGCAGTTTGTGGGGTGGTCGGACAGATAATTCACCCCTCCACTTT TRBJ1-6 few TRBV28 NA 17
CASSLTRDPDSAGYTF TGTGCCAGCAGCTTAACGAGGGACCCTGATTCCGCTGGCTACACCTTC TRBJ1-2 NA TRBV7-3 NA 16
CASSLAVVGEQYF TGTGCCAGCAGCTTGGCCGTTGTAGGGGAGCAGTACTTC TRBJ2-7 once TRBV5-6 NA 13
CASSRQVGWRETTDTQYF TGCGCCAGCAGCCGACAAGTGGGGTGGCGGGAGACCACAGATACGCAGTATTTT TRBJ2-3 NA TRBV4-1 TRBD2 18
CASSLSTGRNSYEQYF TGTGCCAGCTCACTATCGACAGGGAGGAATTCCTACGAGCAGTACTTC TRBJ2-7 NA TRBV18 NA 16
CASAREEGADTQYF TGTGCCAGTGCCCGGGAGGAGGGAGCAGATACGCAGTATTTT TRBJ2-3 NA TRBV19 TRBD2 14
CASTTTGAEGYTF TGTGCCAGCACAACGACAGGGGCAGAAGGCTACACCTTC TRBJ1-2 NA TRBV12-3/TRBV12-4 TRBD1 13
CASSYPWRGEDKTKNIQYF TGTGCCAGCAGTTACCCTTGGCGGGGAGAGGATAAGACCAAAAACATTCAGTACTTC TRBJ2-4 NA TRBV28 NA 19
CSVSLSDRVNEQYF TGCAGCGTCTCCCTTTCGGACAGAGTAAACGAGCAGTACTTC TRBJ2-7 NA TRBV29-1 NA 14
CASSLAAGGPQETQYF TGTGCCAGCAGTTTAGCAGCGGGAGGGCCCCAAGAGACCCAGTACTTC TRBJ2-5 once TRBV27 TRBD2 16
CASGVTGTGGRNQPQHF TGTGCTAGTGGTGTCACCGGGACAGGGGGCCGGAATCAGCCCCAGCATTTT TRBJ1-5 NA TRBV12-5 TRBD1 17
CASMGTGSFYGYTF TGTGCCAGCATGGGGACAGGCTCTTTCTATGGCTACACCTTC TRBJ1-2 NA TRBV19 TRBD1 14
CASSRDRGAGELFF TGCGCCAGCAGCCGGGACAGGGGCGCCGGGGAGCTGTTTTTT TRBJ2-2 NA TRBV5-1 TRBD1 14
CASSYEGSNGYTF TGTGCCAGCAGTTACGAGGGTTCCAATGGCTACACCTTC TRBJ1-2 NA TRBV6-5 NA 13